The clone carrying this T cell receptor (beta chain) showed up just a few times. These data come from a study of metastatic and nonmetastatic thyroid tumors. V lost 4 bases and J 0 bases, leaving 10 bases between the germline ends. This CDR3 has 14 residues. Germline CDR1 and CDR2: SNHLY and FYNNEI. Until they underwent thyroid surgery, no patient had received any treatment. In the authors' workflow: A distant-metastasis classifier for papillary thyroid cancer was built using CDR3 differences across clinicopathological groups. TCRdb used MiXCR to call clones anew from the PCR reads. The V and J calls follow TCRdb's processing rather than the paper's. The sample holds tens of thousands of clones, roughly 25% seen once.

The sequenced material came from blood. The receptor was isolated from a female donor with papillary thyroid cancer or a benign thyroid nodule (not recorded which). Some clones in this sample may be carry-over from other donors' samples. V gene TRBV2 combines with J gene TRBJ2-7; maybe TRBD1 (6 bases). DNA of the CDR3: TGTGCCAGCAGTGCCGGACAGCCCTCCTACGAGCAGTACTTC. Amino acids: CASSAGQPSYEQYF.